The 23 T cell receptor beta chains below were found in one sample sequenced in a study of CD8 T cells in ankylosing spondylitis. TCRdb called the 5' RACE reads again in MiXCR, with one record for every CDR3 protein. Here the sample spans roughly 470,000 distinct CDR3 sequences, roughly a quarter being singletons. Overall study results and limits: It appeared that ankylosing spondylitis blood was characterized by a TCR beta motif of several highly homologous variants.

Their target antigens are unknown. Sequencing used blood, either unsorted or a sorted T cell fraction (not recorded which). The receptors originated from a male donor with ankylosing spondylitis.

This clonotype was picked up many times. The chain employs TRBV24-1 and TRBJ2-5; the match to TRBD1 covers 8 bases. Germline V gene lookup returns CDR1 KGHDR and CDR2 SFDVKD. The CDR3 consists of 14 residues. V shed 3 bases and J 3 bases; nucleotides not matched to a gene: 2. Here the CDR3 reads CATSDPDREETQYF. CDR3 in DNA: TGTGCCACCAGTGATCCGGACAGGGAAGAGACCCAGTACTTC.

The rearrangement joins TRBV7-6 to TRBJ2-1; no clear D gene. Germline lookup yields CDR1 SGHVS and CDR2 FNYEAQ. This CDR3 is 11 amino acids long. V shed 2 bases and J shed 10 bases, with 6 bases lying between them. The CDR3 loop reads CASSLSWEQFF. DNA for the CDR3: TGTGCCAGCAGCTTAAGCTGGGAGCAGTTCTTC.

There are a few counts of this clonotype. The chain employs TRBV10-2 and TRBJ2-5; no definite D call. CDR3 length equals 12 residues. V lost 8 bases to trimming and J lost 4 bases, with 11 bases between them. The germline V gene has CDR1 WSHSY and CDR2 SAAADI. In DNA form, the CDR3 reads TGCGCCAGCGGCTCCCTTGTAGAGACCCAGTACTTC. Amino acid sequence: CASGSLVETQYF.

This clonotype has more than one count but fewer than ten. The genes are TRBV7-2 and TRBJ2-7; possibly TRBD2 for D (6 bases). Looked up from germline, CDR1 is SGHTA and CDR2 is FQGNSA. The V gene lost 1 base and the J gene lost 3 bases, with 13 bases spanning the gap. CDR3 length: 15 residues. As DNA, the CDR3 is TGTGCCAGCAGCTTAGGGACTACCCACAGCTACGAGCAGTACTTC. Its protein product is CASSLGTTHSYEQYF.

This rearrangement joins TRBV7-8 to TRBJ1-6; D gene uncertain. Deletions cut 6 bases from V and 9 bases from J, with 18 bases between. This CDR3 region has 15 residues. The V gene's germline CDR1 is SGHVS and CDR2 FQNEAQ. The CDR3 sequence is CASSLTGRLSSPLHF. Here the CDR3 DNA reads TGTGCCAGCAGTTTGACGGGGAGGCTTAGTTCACCCCTCCACTTT.

The chain joins TRBV11-2 to TRBJ1-1, with D possibly being TRBD1 (5 bases). The V end lost 4 bases, the J end lost 2 bases, and 14 bases lay between the germline ends. Germline V gene sequence: CDR1 SGHAT, CDR2 FQNNGV. This CDR3 region has 15 residues. DNA for the CDR3: TGTGCCAGCAGCTCCCCCAGGCAGGGAAACACTGAAGCTTTCTTT. Its translation: CASSSPRQGNTEAFF.

In this sample, this clonotype turned up a few times. This chain joins TRBV19 and TRBJ2-7, with 9 nucleotides matching TRBD1. V lost 7 bases and J lost 1; bases outside the gene matches: 8. There are 15 residues in the CDR3. In germline, CDR1 is LNHDA, CDR2 SQIVND (reference sequence). CDR3 bases: TGTGCCAGTACTAAATCCGGGACAGGGTCCTACGAGCAGTACTTC. Protein: CASTKSGTGSYEQYF.

Only a few counts were recorded for this clonotype. The chain combines TRBV5-1 with TRBJ2-7, with D tentatively TRBD1 (5 bases). CDR1 is SGHRS, CDR2 YFSETQ, per germline. The CDR3 sequence is 14 residues long. Deletions cut 0 bases from V and 4 bases from J, with 11 bases between. CDR3 nucleotide sequence: TGCGCCAGCAGCTTGGCTGGACAATTTTACGAGCAGTACTTC. Amino acids: CASSLAGQFYEQYF.

On this clonotype itself: A much bigger clone sits one base away, suggesting this may be a read error. The chain recombines TRBV9 with TRBJ2-3; D unclear. This CDR3 is built from 12 residues. The V and J ends lost 0 bases and 3 bases respectively, with 2 bases between them. Germline assignment: CDR1 SGDLS and CDR2 YYNGEE. The CDR3 DNA reads TGTGCCAGCAGCGTAGAAACAGATACGCAGTATTTT. It specifies CASSVETDTQYF.

The V call is TRBV12-3 or TRBV12-4, the J call TRBJ2-1, with 8 bases that match TRBD2. The CDR3 length is 14 residues. V lost 7 bases to trimming and J lost 5 bases; unmatched junction nucleotides: 7. The DNA for the CDR3 is TGTGCCAGCACCCGTGGACTAGCCGACAATGAGCAGTTCTTC. The encoded protein is CASTRGLADNEQFF.

Ten or more counts support this clonotype. The V call is TRBV11-2, the J call TRBJ1-3, with a tentative D call TRBD1 (6 bases). The V end was cut by 6 bases, the J end by 0 bases, with 12 bases between. Germline V gene sequence: CDR1 SGHAT, CDR2 FQNNGV. This CDR3 is built from 15 residues. CDR3 protein: CASRFPGASGNTIYF. The CDR3 nucleotides are TGTGCCAGCAGATTCCCGGGGGCCTCTGGAAACACCATATATTTT.

Only a few counts were recorded for this clonotype. The J gene is TRBJ2-1, the V gene TRBV5-8; 7 positions agree with TRBD2. The CDR3 consists of 15 residues. The ends lost 3 bases at V and 3 bases at J; junction bases unmatched: 6. Looked up from germline, CDR1 is SGHTS and CDR2 is YDEGEE. This CDR3 is CASSSGTTVYNEQFF. DNA of the CDR3: TGTGCCAGCAGCTCCGGGACTACAGTCTACAATGAGCAGTTCTTC.

About this clonotype itself: This may arise from a read error, as a much more abundant clone is one base away. The gene calls are TRBV9 and TRBJ1-6; D is perhaps TRBD1 (6 bases). The V end was cut by 3 bases, the J end by 9 bases, with 7 bases between. Germline V lookup: CDR1 SGDLS, CDR2 YYNGEE. CDR3 length: 12 amino acids. CDR3 sequence (DNA): TGTGCCAGCAGCGCACAGGGTTCACCCCTCCACTTT. The encoded protein is CASSAQGSPLHF. Drawing the rest from reference TRBV9 and TRBJ1-6, the complete variable domain is DSGVTQTPKHLITATGQRVTLRCSPRSGDLSVYWYQQSLDQGLQFLIQYYNGEERAKGNILERFSAQQFPDLHSELNLSSLELGDSALYFCASSAQGSPLHFGNGTRLTVT.

The chain employs TRBV10-3 and TRBJ2-3; no definite D call. The CDR3 is 17 residues long. V shed 0 bases and J shed 0 bases, with 13 bases lying between them. Germline values: CDR1 ENHRY, CDR2 SYGVKD. The CDR3 DNA reads as TGTGCCATCAGTGAGTCGTCCGGGCGACCTAGCACAGATACGCAGTATTTT. It codes for CAISESSGRPSTDTQYF.

The table lists this clonotype with a few counts. This chain joins TRBV12-3 or TRBV12-4 and TRBJ2-2, with 13 bases identical to TRBD2. Losses at the gene ends were 6 bases for V and 0 bases for J; bases not matched to a gene: 10. The CDR3 has 19 residues. The CDR3 protein is CASRPIGLAGAPNTGELFF. CDR3 nucleotides: TGTGCCAGCAGGCCCATCGGACTAGCGGGAGCCCCGAACACCGGGGAGCTGTTTTTT.

The chain couples TRBV5-1 to TRBJ1-1, with D tentatively TRBD1 (5 bases). There are 14 residues in the CDR3. Trimming cost V 5 bases and J 1 base, with 12 bases left between them. Per the germline V gene, CDR1 is SGHRS and CDR2 is YFSETQ. This CDR3 reads CASRKRGENTEAFF. CDR3 coding DNA: TGCGCCAGCAGAAAACGGGGGGAGAACACTGAAGCTTTCTTT.

This chain joins TRBV5-1 and TRBJ2-2; D is unresolved. Germline V gene sequence: CDR1 SGHRS, CDR2 YFSETQ. Deletions cut 5 bases from V and 4 bases from J, with 15 bases between. CDR3 length: 15 residues. The CDR3 bases are TGCGCCAGCAGAAATAATTGGGCCTCCACCGGGGAGCTGTTTTTT. Its translation is CASRNNWASTGELFF.

The chain couples TRBV5-6 to TRBJ1-4, with TRBD1 matching 9 bases. Germline CDR1 SGHDT, CDR2 YYEEEE. Trimming cost V 4 bases and J 0 bases; bases outside gene matches: 7. This CDR3 spans 17 amino acids. CDR3 sequence: CASSPGQGIATNEKLFF. The CDR3, as DNA: TGTGCCAGCAGCCCCGGACAGGGGATAGCAACTAATGAAAAACTGTTTTTT.

The chain couples TRBV5-1 to TRBJ2-7; 7 nucleotides match TRBD1. The germline gives CDR1 SGHRS, CDR2 YFSETQ. Trimming removed 4 bases from V and 2 bases from J; junction bases left unmatched: 9. CDR3 length: 15 amino acids. The CDR3 protein is CASSPKTGETYEQYF. The CDR3 DNA reads TGCGCCAGCAGCCCCAAAACAGGGGAGACCTACGAGCAGTACTTC.

In this sample, this clonotype turned up a few times. This sequence joins TRBV20-1 and TRBJ2-3; 7 bases align to TRBD2. The germline gives CDR1 DFQATT, CDR2 SNEGSKA (reference sequence). The CDR3 is 16 amino acids. Unmatched junction bases numbered 15, after V lost 5 bases and J lost 4 bases. The CDR3 region is CSAPLAGKRGPDTQYF. The CDR3 bases are TGCAGTGCTCCGTTAGCGGGCAAACGGGGCCCAGATACGCAGTATTTT.

The rearrangement uses TRBV7-8 and TRBJ2-7, with 10 bases matching TRBD1. The germline CDR1 and CDR2 sequences are SGHVS and FQNEAQ. The CDR3 is 15 amino acids. Unmatched junction bases numbered 4, after V lost 4 bases and J lost 1 base. CDR3 sequence reads: CASSSRTGGSYEQYF. CDR3 coding DNA: TGTGCCAGCAGCTCTCGGACAGGGGGGTCCTACGAGCAGTACTTC.

Many counts were recorded for this clonotype. The V gene is TRBV3-1, the J gene TRBJ2-1, with D possibly matching TRBD2 (6 bases). Between the trimmed V and J ends, which lost 1 base and 8 bases, there was a span of 12 bases. In germline, CDR1 is LGHDT, CDR2 YNNKEL (reference sequence). This CDR3 is built from 14 residues. The CDR3, as DNA: TGTGCCAGCAGCCAAGCCCCTACTAGCTATGAGCAGTTCTTC. Protein: CASSQAPTSYEQFF.

The chain joins TRBV5-1 to TRBJ2-5; 10 positions match TRBD2. With 2 bases clipped from V and 5 bases from J, the junction kept 3 bases outside the gene matches. The germline V gene encodes CDR1 SGHRS and CDR2 YFSETQ. CDR3 length: 14 residues. This chain's CDR3 is CASSFGTSEETQYF. The CDR3 nucleotides are TGCGCCAGCAGCTTCGGGACTAGCGAGGAGACCCAGTACTTC. The full variable domain, with the rest looked up from reference TRBV5-1 and TRBJ2-5, is KAGVTQTPRYLIKTRGQQVTLSCSPISGHRSVSWYQQTPGQGLQFLFEYFSETQRNKGNFPGRFSGRQFSNSRSEMNVSTLELGDSALYLCASSFGTSEETQYFGPGTRLLVL.